This T cell receptor (beta chain) was recorded in a study of cytomegalovirus exposure and HLA in healthy donors. PCR amplification relied on 60 Vbeta primers (plus 13 Jbeta primers). Libraries were prepared by immunoSEQ multiplex PCR; TCRdb keeps only in-frame clonotypes and omits some of them. The table has about 90,000 clones, roughly 70% seen once. Germline V lookup: CDR1 LNHDA, CDR2 SQIVND (reference sequence). The CDR3 consists of 14 residues. V shed 3 bases and J 3 bases; nucleotides not matched to a gene: 2. The genes are TRBV19 and TRBJ2-7; 10 bases align to TRBD1. Sequencing used PBMCs. The source of this sequence is a man aged 25 to 40 in good health and CMV-seropositive. CDR3 sequence (DNA): TGTGCCAGTAGTATGGGGACAGGGGACTACGAGCAGTACTTC. It yields the protein CASSMGTGDYEQYF.